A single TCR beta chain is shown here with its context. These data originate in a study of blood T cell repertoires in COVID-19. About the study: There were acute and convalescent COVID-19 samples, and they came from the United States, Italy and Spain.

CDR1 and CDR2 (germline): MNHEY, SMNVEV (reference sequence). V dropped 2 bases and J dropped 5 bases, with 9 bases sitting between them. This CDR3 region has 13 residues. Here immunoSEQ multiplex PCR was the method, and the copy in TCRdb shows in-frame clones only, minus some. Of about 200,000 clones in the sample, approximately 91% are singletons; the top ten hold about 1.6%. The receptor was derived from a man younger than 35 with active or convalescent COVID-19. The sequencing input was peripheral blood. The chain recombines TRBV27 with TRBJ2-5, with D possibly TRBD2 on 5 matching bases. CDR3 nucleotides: TGTGCCAGCAGTTTACGAGGGCCGGAGACCCAGTACTTC. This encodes CASSLRGPETQYF.